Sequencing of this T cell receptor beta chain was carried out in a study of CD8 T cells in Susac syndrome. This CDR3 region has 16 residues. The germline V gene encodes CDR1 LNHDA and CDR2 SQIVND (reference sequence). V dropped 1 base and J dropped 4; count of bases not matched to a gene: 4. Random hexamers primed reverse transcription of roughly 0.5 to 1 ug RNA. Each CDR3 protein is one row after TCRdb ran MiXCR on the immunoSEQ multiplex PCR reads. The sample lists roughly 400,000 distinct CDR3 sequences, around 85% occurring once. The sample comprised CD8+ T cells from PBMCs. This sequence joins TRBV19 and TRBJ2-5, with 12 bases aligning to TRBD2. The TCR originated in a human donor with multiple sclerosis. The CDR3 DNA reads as TGTGCCAGTAGTATAGGGACTAGCGGGATAGGAGAGACCCAGTACTTC. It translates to CASSIGTSGIGETQYF.